This T cell receptor (beta chain) was captured by sequencing in a study of beta chain features in type 1 diabetes. Study conclusions and caveats: The study left unresolved whether HLA type influences TCRB rearrangement. It was among patients, rather than healthy donors, that naive, central memory and Treg TCRB repertoires appeared more similar.

Sorting of CD4+ naive, central memory, regulatory and stem cell-like memory cells was performed via CD45RO/CCR7/CD25/CD127/CD95/CD27. In the case of this clone: Its antigen remains unidentified.

All of the isolated RNA was reverse transcribed, so expressed TCRB transcripts were sequenced. The protocol was immunoSEQ multiplex PCR, while the TCRdb copy is restricted to in-frame clones and leaves out a portion. The sample carries more than 50,000 clones, around 63% recorded once. CDR1 is SEHNR, CDR2 FQNEAQ, per germline (reference sequence). The ends were cut back, 0 bases at V and 4 bases at J, with 9 bases in the middle. The CDR3 is 14 amino acids. This sequence was found in a young woman in good health. The sequenced sample was Tregs from blood. The chain couples TRBV7-9 to TRBJ1-1; maybe TRBD1 (6 bases). In DNA form, the CDR3 reads TGTGCCAGCAGCTTAGCCACAGGGCGCACTGAAGCTTTCTTT. Protein: CASSLATGRTEAFF.